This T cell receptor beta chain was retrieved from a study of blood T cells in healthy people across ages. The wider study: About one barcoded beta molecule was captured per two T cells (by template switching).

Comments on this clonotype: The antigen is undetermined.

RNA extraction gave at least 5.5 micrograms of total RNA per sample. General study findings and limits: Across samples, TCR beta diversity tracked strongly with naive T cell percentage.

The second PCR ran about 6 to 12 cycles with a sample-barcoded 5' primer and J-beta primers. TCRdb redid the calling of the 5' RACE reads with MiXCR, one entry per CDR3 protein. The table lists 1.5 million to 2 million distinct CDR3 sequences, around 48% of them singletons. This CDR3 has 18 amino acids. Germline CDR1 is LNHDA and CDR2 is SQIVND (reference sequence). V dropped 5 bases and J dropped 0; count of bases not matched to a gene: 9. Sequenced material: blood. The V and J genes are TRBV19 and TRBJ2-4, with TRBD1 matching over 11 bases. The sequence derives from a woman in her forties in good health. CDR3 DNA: TGTGCCAGTAGTCCAGGACAGGGGGCTACCCGAGCCAAAAACATTCAGTACTTC. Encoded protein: CASSPGQGATRAKNIQYF.